A selection of T cell receptor beta chains follows, all from one sample in a study of metastatic and nonmetastatic thyroid tumors. Via MiXCR, TCRdb re-called the PCR reads. The profile shows fewer than 4,500 clones, 37% of them singletons. Input material: tumor tissue. Receptors were obtained from a male donor with papillary thyroid cancer or a benign thyroid nodule (not recorded which). Some clones in this sample may be carry-over from other donors' samples. The CDR3 runs from the conserved cysteine through the conserved F or W. The D gene is left open where the match is weak. Size is omitted from some rows. Given values are once, few, many or a class for expanded clones.

J	D	length	size	V	DNA	CDR3
TRBJ1-2	TRBD1	13	few	TRBV27	TGTGCCAGCAGCAGACAGGGGGCGCATGGCTACACCTTC	CASSRQGAHGYTF
TRBJ2-7	.	13	.	TRBV28	TGTGCGGCTCCGGTCCGGAGGGTCTACGAGCAGTACTTC	CAAPVRRVYEQYF
TRBJ2-1	TRBD2	15	.	TRBV27	TGTGCCAGCAGTTTGGGGACTACTTTCCACAATGAGCAGTTCTTC	CASSLGTTFHNEQFF
TRBJ2-5	.	13	.	TRBV28	TGTGCCAGCAGTGGAGGTGGTTCAAAGACCCAGTACTTC	CASSGGGSKTQYF
TRBJ2-6	TRBD2	16	few	TRBV6-2/TRBV6-3	TGTGCCAGCATACTAGCGGGAGGAACTGGGGCCAACGTCCTGACTTTC	CASILAGGTGANVLTF
TRBJ2-2	.	15	few	TRBV6-5	TGTGCCAGCAGTTACTCGATTACGGGGAACGGGGAGCTGTTTTTT	CASSYSITGNGELFF
TRBJ1-2	TRBD1	14	.	TRBV28	TGTGCCAGCAGTACGACAGGGCTTAACTATGGCTACACCTTC	CASSTTGLNYGYTF
TRBJ2-7	.	14	.	TRBV12-3/TRBV12-4	TGTGCCAGCAGTTTTCCCCCCCCGGGAAACGAGCAGTACTTC	CASSFPPPGNEQYF
TRBJ2-3	.	14	.	TRBV20-1	TGCAGTGCTAGAGATCTGGGGGGCGCGGATACGCAGTATTTT	CSARDLGGADTQYF
TRBJ2-3	.	17	.	TRBV6-1	TGTGCCAGCAGTGAAGCTACAGGGATTGGAGGCACAGATACGCAGTATTTT	CASSEATGIGGTDTQYF
TRBJ2-2	.	16	.	TRBV2	TGTGCCAGCAGTTCCCAGGGGAGCAGATACACCGGGGAGCTGTTTTTT	CASSSQGSRYTGELFF
TRBJ2-3	.	16	.	TRBV24-1	TGTGCCACCAGTGACGTCGGGGGTCGAGGGACAGATACGCAGTATTTT	CATSDVGGRGTDTQYF
TRBJ2-7	.	13	many	TRBV12-3/TRBV12-4	TGTGCCAGCAGTTTCGCTTTAACCTACGAGCAGTACTTC	CASSFALTYEQYF
TRBJ2-2	.	14	.	TRBV6-5	TGTGCCAGCAGTTACTTCCGGGAAACCGGGGAGCTGTTTTTT	CASSYFRETGELFF
TRBJ2-7	.	15	.	TRBV19	TGTGCCAGTAGTACGGCTGGACGCTGGAGGGACGAGCAGTACTTC	CASSTAGRWRDEQYF
TRBJ1-2	.	12	few	TRBV2	TGTGCCAGCGGGACTGACAGCTATGGCTACACCTTC	CASGTDSYGYTF
TRBJ2-7	.	14	.	TRBV28	TGTGCCAGCAGTTTTTTATTCAGCTCCTACGAGCAGTACTTC	CASSFLFSSYEQYF
TRBJ2-2	TRBD1	14	.	TRBV27	TGTGCCAGCAGCCGGACAGGGGTTGGCGGGGAGCTGTTTTTT	CASSRTGVGGELFF
TRBJ1-5	TRBD1	15	few	TRBV28	TGTGCCAGCAGTTTGTCGGGACAGGGAGAACAGCCCCAGCATTTT	CASSLSGQGEQPQHF
TRBJ2-1	.	13	.	TRBV20-1	TGCAGTGCCCCGCGCCCGAGCTGGGATGAGCAGTTCTTC	CSAPRPSWDEQFF
TRBJ2-7	TRBD2	14	.	TRBV27	TGTGCCAGCAGTTTCGGGACTAGCGGCTACGAGCAGTACTTC	CASSFGTSGYEQYF
TRBJ2-7	.	16	.	TRBV14	TGTGCCAGCAGCCAAGAAGTTGGGGACTCAGCCTACGAGCAGTACTTC	CASSQEVGDSAYEQYF
TRBJ2-1	TRBD2	17	.	TRBV30	TGTGCCTGCGGGACTAGCGGGAGGGCCAGCTCCTACAATGAGCAGTTCTTC	CACGTSGRASSYNEQFF
TRBJ2-2	TRBD2	14	few	TRBV28	TGTGCCAGCAGTCGGACTAGCGCCTCCGGGGAGCTGTTTTTT	CASSRTSASGELFF
TRBJ2-7	TRBD1	17	.	TRBV28	TGTGCCAGCAGTACCCAGGGACAGGGAAATATTGGCTACGAGCAGTACTTC	CASSTQGQGNIGYEQYF
TRBJ2-3	TRBD2	16	.	TRBV4-2	TGTGCCAGCAGCCAAAACCTAGCGGGAGGGTCAGATACGCAGTATTTT	CASSQNLAGGSDTQYF
TRBJ1-1	TRBD1	14	few	TRBV28	TGTGCCAGCAGTTCCCTGACAGGGAGCACTGAAGCTTTCTTT	CASSSLTGSTEAFF
TRBJ2-1	.	12	.	TRBV30	TGTGCCTGGAGGGGGGCCTACAATGAGCAGTTCTTC	CAWRGAYNEQFF
TRBJ2-2	TRBD1	18	.	TRBV18	TGTGCCAGCTCACCCACCGGGACAGGGTATACGAACACCGGGGAGCTGTTTTTT	CASSPTGTGYTNTGELFF